Presented here are 14 T cell receptor beta chains from one specimen sequenced in a study of T cell repertoires in cytomegalovirus infection (dated by TCRdb to the late 2010s). Which antigens these TCRs recognize remains unknown. Read against the paper, the sample's treatment or condition label means: in vitro stimulation with specific CMV peptide epitopes to enrich CMV-specific T cells. TCRdb shows the sequencer as Illumina HiSeq 1500. TCRdb cleaned the public reads at Q25 with fastp, built clones with MiXCR and kept in-frame beta chains. Merged by CDR3 protein, the rows form single entries marked with the most common genes and DNA. Present in this sample are roughly 920,000 distinct CDR3 sequences, 30% to 40% of which were seen just once. Together, the top ten hold roughly an eighth of the sample. This material consisted of cultured CD8+ T cells from PBMCs, taken from culture after CMV antigen stimulation. Receptors were obtained from a human donor in good health (CMV status not recorded). Some clones in this sample may be carry-over from other donors' samples.

The chain carries TRBV6-2 or TRBV6-3 and TRBJ2-5; 7 bases agree with TRBD2. The CDR3 runs to 15 residues. With 2 bases clipped from V and 0 bases from J, the junction kept 3 bases outside the gene matches. CDR1 MNHEY and CDR2 SVGEGT come from the germline V gene. The CDR3 sequence is CASSYGTNYQETQYF. The DNA of the CDR3 is TGTGCCAGCAGTTACGGGACTAATTACCAAGAGACCCAGTACTTC.

This clonotype occurred a few times. This rearrangement joins TRBV7-6 to TRBJ2-1; the match to TRBD2 covers 9 bases. Germline trimming cut 6 bases from V and 6 bases from J; bases unmatched to any gene: 6. Per germline, CDR1 SGHVS and CDR2 FNYEAQ. There are 14 residues in the CDR3. The CDR3 sequence: CASSGTSRRNEQFF. CDR3 bases: TGTGCCAGCAGTGGGACTAGCAGGCGCAATGAGCAGTTCTTC.

The table lists this clonotype with many counts. The chain links TRBV7-6 to TRBJ2-5; TRBD2 aligns across 8 bases. The germline V gene encodes CDR1 SGHVS and CDR2 FNYEAQ. This CDR3 contains 15 residues. Losses at the gene ends were 5 bases for V and 4 bases for J; bases not matched to a gene: 9. The CDR3 region has the DNA TGTGCCAGCAGCGGACCGGGACTAGGGGGAGAGACCCAGTACTTC. Amino acids: CASSGPGLGGETQYF.

This chain joins TRBV20-1 and TRBJ1-5; D perhaps matches TRBD1 (5 bases). Germline assignment: CDR1 DFQATT and CDR2 SNEGSKA (reference sequence). With 3 bases removed from V and 0 bases from J, the gap between germline ends came to 24 bases. The CDR3 spans 19 residues. The CDR3 DNA sequence: TGCAGTGCTAGGCCTTCGGGGCGCGATGTTTTTTATAGCAATCAGCCCCAGCATTTT. Translating it yields CSARPSGRDVFYSNQPQHF.

V gene TRBV5-6 combines with J gene TRBJ1-4; maybe TRBD1 (5 bases). The germline gives CDR1 SGHDT, CDR2 YYEEEE. This CDR3 is 16 amino acids long. Trimming shortened V by 0 bases and J by 4 bases, and 13 bases separated the two germline ends. The CDR3 DNA reads as TGTGCCAGCAGCTTGGTCCGGGGACGGCTTAATGAAAAACTGTTTTTT. It specifies CASSLVRGRLNEKLFF.

On this clonotype: One end of the junction fails to match germline, which may point to a read error. The chain carries TRBV7-2 and TRBJ2-1; tentatively, D is TRBD1 (7 bases). Looked up from germline, CDR1 is SGHTA and CDR2 is FQGNSA. This CDR3 comprises 19 residues. In nucleotides, the CDR3 is TGTGTCAGCAGCTTAGTTTGGGGGGACAGAAGAAAAACCTACAATGAGCAGTTCTTC. It codes for CVSSLVWGDRRKTYNEQFF.

This clonotype was seen only once. The chain links TRBV2 to TRBJ2-1, with 9 bases matching TRBD2. Looked up from germline, CDR1 is SNHLY and CDR2 is FYNNEI. After removal of 7 bases from V and 8 bases from J, the junction contained 15 bases not matched to a gene. This CDR3 is 16 amino acids long. The CDR3 loop is CASMAGGGGGGDEQFF. The DNA of the CDR3 is TGTGCCAGCATGGCGGGGGGGGGGGGCGGGGGGGATGAGCAGTTCTTC.

Notes on this clonotype: Being one base from a much bigger clone, this may be a read error. The CDR3 protein is CASSLSRTGGNSPPHF. In nucleotides, the CDR3 is TGTGCCAGCAGCCTGTCCCGGACAGGGGGTAATTCACCCCCCCACTTT. The V gene is TRBV7-6, the J gene TRBJ1-6, with 10 bases matching TRBD1. CDR1 SGHVS and CDR2 FNYEAQ come from the germline V gene. The CDR3 covers 16 residues.

This clonotype was seen a single time. The rearrangement uses TRBV4-1 and TRBJ1-4, with 8 bases that match TRBD1. V shed 1 base and J 11 bases; nucleotides not matched to a gene: 9. CDR1 and CDR2 (germline): MGHRA, YSYEKL. The CDR3 length is 15 residues. This CDR3 reads CASSQGQGKTVKLFF. Here the CDR3 DNA reads TGCGCCAGCAGCCAAGGACAGGGGAAAACTGTGAAACTGTTTTTT.

The chain joins TRBV29-1 to TRBJ2-1; 8 bases fit TRBD1. The CDR3 is made up of 13 amino acids. The germline V gene encodes CDR1 SQVTM and CDR2 ANQGSEA. V trimming: 5 bases; J trimming: 10 bases; junction bases outside the gene matches: 10. CDR3 in DNA: TGCAGCGTTTACCGGGACAGGACAGAAGAGCAGTTCTTC. It translates to CSVYRDRTEEQFF.

This clonotype was observed many times. This sequence joins TRBV7-2 and TRBJ1-5, with D tentatively TRBD1 (5 bases). The CDR3 covers 19 residues. Germline V gene lookup returns CDR1 SGHTA and CDR2 FQGNSA. Between the trimmed V and J ends, which lost 0 bases and 5 bases, there was a span of 23 bases. CDR3 nucleotide sequence: TGTGCCAGCAGCTTAGCGTCTATAGGGATAGTCAGGGACCATCAGCCCCAGCATTTT. It is translated as CASSLASIGIVRDHQPQHF.

There are a few counts of this clonotype. The CDR3 DNA sequence: TGCGCCAGCAGAACGGGGCTAGTGGCTGAAGCTTTCTTT. Amino acid sequence: CASRTGLVAEAFF. The chain links TRBV4-3 to TRBJ1-1; weak D call: TRBD1 (5 bases). Germline V gives CDR1 LGHNA, CDR2 YSLEER. This CDR3 contains 13 residues. The V and J ends lost 6 bases and 6 bases respectively, with 14 bases between them.

This sequence joins TRBV27 and TRBJ1-6, with a weak D call TRBD1 (6 bases). This CDR3 is built from 16 residues. Germline V gene sequence: CDR1 MNHEY, CDR2 SMNVEV (reference sequence). V shed 5 bases and J shed 0 bases, with 11 bases lying between them. CDR3 in DNA: TGTGCCAGCAGTGTAACAGGGAGCTCCTATAATTCACCCCTCCACTTT. This encodes CASSVTGSSYNSPLHF.

This chain joins TRBV3-1 and TRBJ1-6, with 9 bases identical to TRBD1. Trimming at V came to 4 bases and at J to 12 bases, leaving 7 bases not matched to a gene. This CDR3 is built from 14 residues. From germline, CDR1 is LGHDT and CDR2 YNNKEL (reference sequence). CDR3 region: CASSRTTGGGPLHF. CDR3 nucleotide sequence: TGTGCCAGCAGCCGAACGACAGGGGGAGGACCCCTCCACTTT.